The rows below give T cell receptor beta chains drawn from one sample of a study of CD8+ T cells in alopecia areata. The protocol was immunoSEQ multiplex PCR, while the TCRdb copy is restricted to in-frame clones and leaves out a portion. This table holds approximately 150,000 clones, 55% found once. Sequencing was done on a sample of CD4+ T cells sorted from blood. The receptors shown here come from a human donor in good health. Each CDR3 is given with its conserved first and last residue. A D gene is named only where the DNA matches it firmly. Clone size, where shown, is once, few, many, or a class for clones that have expanded.

size: once; V: TRBV29-1; D: TRBD2; J: TRBJ2-7; CDR3: CSVRGRSGSGSQYEQYF; DNA: TGCAGCGTTCGAGGGCGGTCTGGTAGCGGGAGTCAATACGAGCAGTACTTC
size: NA; V: TRBV9; D: TRBD2; J: TRBJ2-1; CDR3: CASSGSGTSGSPQFF; DNA: TGTGCCAGCAGCGGTTCCGGGACTAGCGGGAGTCCGCAGTTCTTC
size: NA; V: TRBV9; D: NA; J: TRBJ2-6; CDR3: CASSVGGTGANVLTF; DNA: TGTGCCAGCAGCGTAGGGGGAACTGGGGCCAACGTCCTGACTTTC
size: few; V: TRBV30; D: NA; J: TRBJ1-1; CDR3: CAWSGGGTRAFF; DNA: TGTGCCTGGAGTGGAGGGGGGACCCGAGCTTTCTTT
size: NA; V: TRBV19; D: TRBD1; J: TRBJ2-5; CDR3: CASRKTGGKETQYF; DNA: TGTGCCAGTAGGAAGACAGGGGGCAAAGAGACCCAGTACTTC
size: NA; V: TRBV11-2; D: NA; J: TRBJ2-7; CDR3: CASSGADGYSPYEQYF; DNA: TGTGCCAGCAGCGGGGCGGACGGATACTCCCCCTACGAGCAGTACTTC
size: NA; V: TRBV14; D: NA; J: TRBJ2-1; CDR3: CASSQRSRVNEQFF; DNA: TGTGCCAGCAGCCAAAGGTCGAGGGTCAATGAGCAGTTCTTC
size: NA; V: TRBV4-1; D: NA; J: TRBJ2-3; CDR3: CASRNMDTQYF; DNA: TGCGCCAGCAGGAATATGGATACGCAGTATTTT
size: once; V: TRBV30; D: TRBD1; J: TRBJ2-7; CDR3: CAWSGTGPYEQYF; DNA: TGTGCCTGGAGTGGGACAGGTCCCTACGAGCAGTACTTC
size: NA; V: TRBV30; D: NA; J: TRBJ2-7; CDR3: CAWTGQGLYEQYF; DNA: TGTGCCTGGACTGGGCAGGGCCTTTACGAGCAGTACTTC
size: NA; V: TRBV15; D: NA; J: TRBJ2-7; CDR3: CATSRGGNGYEQYF; DNA: TGTGCCACCAGCAGAGGAGGGAATGGCTACGAGCAGTACTTC
size: NA; V: TRBV5-1; D: TRBD1; J: TRBJ1-2; CDR3: CASSPEGAHYGYTF; DNA: TGCGCCAGCAGCCCCGAGGGGGCCCACTATGGCTACACCTTC
size: NA; V: TRBV5-1; D: NA; J: TRBJ2-5; CDR3: CASSLAIQETQYF; DNA: TGCGCCAGCAGCTTGGCCATCCAAGAGACCCAGTACTTC